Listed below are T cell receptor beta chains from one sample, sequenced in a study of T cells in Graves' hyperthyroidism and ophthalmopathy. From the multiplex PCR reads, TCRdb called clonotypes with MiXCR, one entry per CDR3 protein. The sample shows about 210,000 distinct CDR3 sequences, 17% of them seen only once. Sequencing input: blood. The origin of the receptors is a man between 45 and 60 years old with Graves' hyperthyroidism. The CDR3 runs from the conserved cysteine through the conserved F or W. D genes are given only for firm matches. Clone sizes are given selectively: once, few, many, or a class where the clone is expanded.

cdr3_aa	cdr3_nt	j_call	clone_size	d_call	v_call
CITGERPYSGANVLTF	TGCATAACGGGGGAGCGGCCCTACTCTGGGGCCAACGTCCTGACTTTC	TRBJ2-6	few	-	TRBV6-2/TRBV6-3
CASSRSYNEQFF	TGTGCCAGCAGCCGCTCCTACAATGAGCAGTTCTTC	TRBJ2-1	many	-	TRBV3-1
CATSDLGGSAHNEQFF	TGTGCCACCAGTGATTTGGGCGGGAGCGCCCACAATGAGCAGTTCTTC	TRBJ2-1	-	TRBD2	TRBV24-1
CASGLVQRRDGSSGNTIYF	TGTGCTAGTGGTTTGGTACAGAGGAGGGACGGATCCTCTGGAAACACCATATATTTT	TRBJ1-3	-	-	TRBV12-5
CASSPGTGNEKLFF	TGTGCCAGTAGTCCCGGGACAGGGAACGAAAAACTGTTTTTT	TRBJ1-4	-	TRBD1	TRBV19
CASSLAGPSGGEQYF	TGTGCCAGCAGCTTAGCAGGGCCCAGCGGGGGAGAGCAGTACTTC	TRBJ2-7	many	TRBD2	TRBV7-9
CASSPRTENTEAFF	TGTGCCAGCTCACCACGGACAGAGAACACTGAAGCTTTCTTT	TRBJ1-1	many	-	TRBV18
CASSKGLTYEQYF	TGTGCCAGTAGCAAGGGACTAACCTACGAGCAGTACTTC	TRBJ2-7	many	TRBD2	TRBV12-3/TRBV12-4
CASSLLHSTGELFF	TGTGCCAGCAGCTTATTACATTCTACCGGGGAGCTGTTTTTT	TRBJ2-2	few	-	TRBV7-3
CASSSSGYNEQFF	TGTGCCAGCAGTTCTAGCGGCTACAATGAGCAGTTCTTC	TRBJ2-1	many	TRBD2	TRBV28
CASSERPSGYRTDTQYF	TGTGCCAGCAGTGAAAGGCCTAGCGGGTACCGCACAGATACGCAGTATTTT	TRBJ2-3	few	TRBD2	TRBV6-1
CASSMTVRQPQHF	TGTGCCAGTAGTATGACGGTGCGACAGCCCCAGCATTTT	TRBJ1-5	few	-	TRBV19
CASSYGEETQYF	TGTGCCAGCAGTTACGGAGAAGAGACCCAGTACTTC	TRBJ2-5	many	-	TRBV6-2/TRBV6-3
CASSPRVLTGASYEQYF	TGTGCCAGCAGCCCCCGCGTCCTGACAGGGGCATCCTACGAGCAGTACTTC	TRBJ2-7	many	TRBD1	TRBV6-1
CASRVQTSGDEQYF	TGCGCCAGCAGAGTCCAGACTAGCGGGGATGAGCAGTACTTC	TRBJ2-7	many	TRBD2	TRBV5-1
CSARGSQETQYF	TGCAGTGCTAGGGGTAGCCAAGAGACCCAGTACTTC	TRBJ2-5	many	-	TRBV20-1
CASSITSGGSDTQYF	TGTGCCAGCAGCATCACTAGCGGAGGTTCAGATACGCAGTATTTT	TRBJ2-3	many	TRBD2	TRBV7-9
CASSMVGGSYEQYF	TGTGCCAGTAGTATGGTAGGGGGCTCCTACGAGCAGTACTTC	TRBJ2-7	few	-	TRBV19
CASSFLGVNTEAFF	TGTGCCAGCAGTTTCCTAGGGGTGAACACTGAAGCTTTCTTT	TRBJ1-1	many	-	TRBV6-2/TRBV6-3
CSARDLDTQYF	TGCAGTGCTAGAGATCTAGATACGCAGTATTTT	TRBJ2-3	many	-	TRBV20-1
CASSQGRARRSSYEQYF	TGCGCCAGCAGCCAAGGGAGGGCTAGACGATCTTCCTACGAGCAGTACTTC	TRBJ2-7	few	-	TRBV4-1
CAITLGTSGSTGELFF	TGTGCCATCACGTTAGGGACTAGCGGGAGCACCGGGGAGCTGTTTTTT	TRBJ2-2	-	TRBD2	TRBV2
CSAWTGGGYTF	TGCAGCGCCTGGACAGGAGGTGGCTACACCTTC	TRBJ1-2	-	TRBD1	TRBV29-1
CASSLPSTPQYGQANYGYTF	TGCGCCAGCAGCTTGCCATCAACCCCTCAATATGGACAGGCAAACTATGGCTACACCTTC	TRBJ1-2	-	TRBD1	TRBV5-1
CAISVQGISIYEQYF	TGTGCCATCAGTGTACAGGGAATTTCGATCTACGAGCAGTACTTC	TRBJ2-7	-	-	TRBV10-3
CASGATGHNTEAFF	TGTGCCAGCGGCGCAACGGGACATAACACTGAAGCTTTCTTT	TRBJ1-1	-	-	TRBV28
CASSKQGISTDTQYF	TGTGCCAGCTCAAAGCAGGGGATCAGCACAGATACGCAGTATTTT	TRBJ2-3	many	-	TRBV18
CSASGLAGDVYEQYF	TGCAGTGCTAGTGGACTAGCGGGAGACGTCTACGAGCAGTACTTC	TRBJ2-7	-	TRBD2	TRBV20-1
CASSLSGRTYNEQFF	TGTGCCAGCAGCTTATCCGGGAGGACCTACAATGAGCAGTTCTTC	TRBJ2-1	many	TRBD2	TRBV7-6
CASGPSGTDTQYF	TGTGCCAGCGGCCCCAGTGGTACAGATACGCAGTATTTT	TRBJ2-3	-	-	TRBV7-3
CASSPSDSGLVYEQYF	TGTGCCAGCAGTCCCTCCGATAGCGGGCTGGTCTACGAGCAGTACTTC	TRBJ2-7	many	TRBD2	TRBV28
CASSQVELSYEQYF	TGTGCCAGCAGCCAAGTTGAGCTCTCCTACGAGCAGTACTTC	TRBJ2-7	-	-	TRBV14
CSARESGNLDTQYF	TGCAGTGCTAGAGAAAGCGGGAATTTAGATACGCAGTATTTT	TRBJ2-3	-	TRBD2	TRBV20-1
CASRRDRGSYNEQFF	TGTGCCAGCAGACGGGACAGGGGATCCTACAATGAGCAGTTCTTC	TRBJ2-1	many	TRBD1	TRBV12-3/TRBV12-4
CASSLEAGGYYGYTF	TGCGCCAGCAGCTTGGAGGCAGGGGGCTACTATGGCTACACCTTC	TRBJ1-2	-	TRBD1	TRBV5-1
CASSPPDRVFPHQETQYF	TGTGCCAGCTCACCACCCGACCGGGTTTTCCCCCATCAAGAGACCCAGTACTTC	TRBJ2-5	many	-	TRBV18
CASSLVASGGELFF	TGTGCCAGCAGCTTAGTGGCTAGCGGCGGGGAGCTGTTTTTT	TRBJ2-2	-	TRBD2	TRBV7-8
CSARIPGNTEAFF	TGCAGTGCTAGGATACCAGGGAACACTGAAGCTTTCTTT	TRBJ1-1	many	-	TRBV20-1
CAWSQGVEYNEQFF	TGTGCCTGGAGTCAAGGGGTAGAGTACAATGAGCAGTTCTTC	TRBJ2-1	few	-	TRBV30
CASSPTPGRNSGNTIYF	TGTGCCAGCAGCCCTACCCCGGGACGGAACTCTGGAAACACCATATATTTT	TRBJ1-3	few	-	TRBV6-2/TRBV6-3
CASSLRFAGEPGQETQYF	TGTGCTAGCAGCTTAAGGTTTGCGGGAGAGCCTGGTCAAGAGACCCAGTACTTC	TRBJ2-5	-	TRBD2	TRBV7-7
CASSFGLAGGQRETQYF	TGTGCCAGCAGCTTTGGGCTAGCGGGAGGGCAGCGGGAGACCCAGTACTTC	TRBJ2-5	-	TRBD2	TRBV11-3
CASSQAHGQGSYNEQFF	TGCGCCAGCAGCCAAGCCCACGGACAAGGCTCCTACAATGAGCAGTTCTTC	TRBJ2-1	-	-	TRBV4-1
CASSRQGYEQYF	TGTGCCAGCAGTCGACAGGGCTACGAGCAGTACTTC	TRBJ2-7	many	TRBD1	TRBV2
CASIPSRGRGKNIQYF	TGTGCCAGCATCCCTTCGAGGGGAAGGGGCAAAAACATTCAGTACTTC	TRBJ2-4	many	-	TRBV6-2/TRBV6-3
CASSSRDRAYTGELFF	TGTGCCAGCAGCTCCCGGGACAGGGCCTACACCGGGGAGCTGTTTTTT	TRBJ2-2	many	TRBD1	TRBV7-8
CASSRQVGYEGELFF	TGTGCCAGCAGTCGACAGGTTGGGTACGAGGGGGAGCTGTTTTTT	TRBJ2-2	-	-	TRBV6-1
CAWRVGADWRTGELFF	TGTGCCTGGAGGGTTGGGGCCGATTGGAGGACCGGGGAGCTGTTTTTT	TRBJ2-2	-	-	TRBV30
CASSYDGASYEQYF	TGCGCCAGCAGCTACGACGGAGCCTCCTACGAGCAGTACTTC	TRBJ2-7	many	-	TRBV5-1
CASSLPGPGRSPQHF	TGTGCCAGCAGCCTACCCGGCCCTGGGAGGTCGCCCCAGCATTTT	TRBJ1-5	few	-	TRBV28
CASSPGTTGTDTQYF	TGCGCCAGCAGCCCCGGGACTACAGGCACAGATACGCAGTATTTT	TRBJ2-3	few	TRBD2	TRBV5-1
CASSESGTQYF	TGTGCCAGCAGTGAGTCGGGGACCCAGTACTTC	TRBJ2-5	few	-	TRBV2
CASSLDRGIGDGYTF	TGTGCCAGCAGCTTAGACCGGGGGATTGGGGATGGCTACACCTTC	TRBJ1-2	-	-	TRBV7-9
CASSPGTTQETQYF	TGTGCCAGCAGCCCAGGGACTACTCAAGAGACCCAGTACTTC	TRBJ2-5	many	TRBD2	TRBV7-9
CASSPDAVRGREQFF	TGTGCCAGCAGTCCGGATGCGGTACGGGGGAGAGAGCAGTTCTTC	TRBJ2-1	-	-	TRBV28